Listed below are T cell receptor beta chains from one sample, sequenced in a study of beta chain features in type 1 diabetes. Measured with immunoSEQ multiplex PCR; TCRdb has only the in-frame clones, and not every one. This repertoire shows 300,000 to 350,000 clones, roughly 14% found once; its top ten account for about 0.015%. Input material: naive CD4+ T cells from blood. These receptors were taken from a woman under 30 with type 1 diabetes. Each CDR3 is given with its conserved first and last residue. D genes are given only for firm matches. Clone size is not always given. Where it is, it says once, few, many or a class for expanded clones.

>TRBV7-3|TRBJ2-7|few|TRBD1
CASSPRQGSYEQYF
TGTGCCAGCAGCCCCAGACAGGGGTCCTACGAGCAGTACTTC
>TRBV7-2|TRBJ2-7|.|TRBD2
CASRPSGTSGYEQYF
TGTGCCAGCAGACCCTCCGGGACTAGCGGCTACGAGCAGTACTTC
>TRBV6-5|TRBJ1-5|.|.
CASSYDGNQPQHF
TGTGCCAGCAGCTACGACGGGAATCAGCCCCAGCATTTT
>TRBV5-1|TRBJ2-3|few|TRBD2
CASRGNIAGGGDTQYF
TGCGCCAGCAGGGGCAACATAGCGGGAGGAGGAGATACGCAGTATTTT
>TRBV11-2|TRBJ2-3|.|.
CASSVNRATSTDTQYF
TGTGCCAGCAGCGTAAACAGGGCTACTAGCACAGATACGCAGTATTTT
>TRBV19|TRBJ2-7|few|TRBD2
CASSGAGTSGTYEQYF
TGTGCCAGTAGTGGGGCCGGGACTAGCGGCACCTACGAGCAGTACTTC
>TRBV18|TRBJ2-5|.|TRBD2
CASSPLSGGYQETQYF
TGTGCCAGCTCACCACTGAGCGGGGGGTACCAAGAGACCCAGTACTTC
>TRBV4-2|TRBJ2-1|.|.
CASSQVGGSREQFF
TGTGCCAGCAGCCAAGTCGGCGGATCGCGGGAGCAGTTCTTC
>TRBV5-6|TRBJ2-3|.|.
CASSLTGRRTDTQYF
TGTGCCAGCAGCCTGACAGGACGGAGAACAGATACGCAGTATTTT
>TRBV18|TRBJ2-5|few|.
CASSPKNGESGATQYF
TGTGCCAGCTCACCTAAGAACGGCGAGAGTGGGGCCACCCAGTACTTC
>TRBV19|TRBJ2-6|.|.
CASSISRNRDRSSGANVLTF
TGTGCCAGTAGTATCTCGCGTAACAGGGATCGAAGCTCTGGGGCCAACGTCCTGACTTTC
>TRBV10-2|TRBJ2-1|few|TRBD2
CASSEPARAGGGEQFF
TGCGCCAGCAGTGAACCCGCGAGAGCGGGAGGCGGGGAGCAGTTCTTC
>TRBV18|TRBJ1-4|.|.
CASSPLSGWGEKLFF
TGTGCCAGCTCACCATTGTCGGGGTGGGGAGAAAAACTGTTTTTT
>TRBV11-2|TRBJ2-4|few|.
CASSPQGGVRNIQYF
TGTGCCAGCAGCCCCCAGGGTGGGGTAAGAAACATTCAGTACTTC
>TRBV18|TRBJ2-3|.|TRBD1
CASSPRTGGDTQYF
TGTGCCAGCTCACCACGGACAGGGGGTGATACGCAGTATTTT
>TRBV5-1|TRBJ2-3|.|.
CASSLENGYADTQYF
TGCGCCAGCAGCTTGGAGAACGGGTACGCAGATACGCAGTATTTT
>TRBV30|TRBJ1-1|few|.
CAWKVRSGNTEAFF
TGTGCCTGGAAAGTGCGGTCGGGAAACACTGAAGCTTTCTTT
>TRBV30|TRBJ1-2|few|.
CAWSGTVYGYTF
TGTGCCTGGAGTGGAACAGTCTATGGCTACACCTTC
>TRBV7-2|TRBJ1-5|.|.
CASSLYRGGGNQPQHF
TGTGCCAGCAGCTTATATAGGGGTGGGGGCAATCAGCCCCAGCATTTT
>TRBV18|TRBJ2-5|.|.
CASSPRQQETQYF
TGTGCCAGCTCACCACGACAGCAAGAGACCCAGTACTTC